This TCR beta chain was recorded in a study of T cells during gluten challenge in celiac disease (dated by TCRdb to the late 2010s). Regarding the research as a whole: For about seven challenge participants who showed a significant rise in HLA-DQ:gluten tetramer-binding T cells, paired single-cell TCR sequencing was carried out. Blood was collected at baseline, day 6 and day 14 of the challenge, and duodenal biopsies at baseline and day 14. On the Illumina MiSeq, single-cell libraries were sequenced paired-end 250 bp and bulk libraries were sequenced paired-end 300 bp.

Patients with treated celiac disease who followed a gluten-free diet went through a 14-day oral dietary gluten challenge so that recall of gluten-specific T cells could be studied. Tetramer-binding CD3+ CD8- CD4+ T cells were gated among live lamina propria cells, with CD11c, CD14, CD15, CD19 and CD56 cells excluded. An Aria II cell sorter was used to sort cells as single cells, and also in bulk when tetramer-positive cells were relatively plentiful. At baseline and on day 14, several duodenal biopsies were obtained from every challenged patient. To produce cryopreserved lamina propria cell suspensions, biopsies were stripped of epithelium with EDTA, digested with collagenase, homogenized and filtered. Before tetramer-binding CD4+ T cells were sorted, thawed cells were stained with a pool of PE-conjugated HLA-DQ:gluten tetramers that present immunodominant gluten epitopes. Worth noting for this clonotype: No base qualities exist here, and no much larger clone lies one base off it.

The method was single-cell sequencing. Sequenced on an Illumina MiSeq. Three nested PCRs with multiplexed primers covering all TRA and TRB V genes were used to amplify paired single-cell TCR-alpha and TCR-beta sequences. As for how the authors treated the data: Selected pRESTO steps were used to preprocess the reads, and IMGT/HighV-QUEST was used to assign V, D, J genes and CDR3 junctions. Single cells were retained only when identified as valid singletons with at most three chains, each chain being supported by 100 or more reads. Clonotypes were defined by identical paired TCR-alpha/beta nucleotide sequences, and cross-patient sharing of only approximately 0.2% indicated negligible cross-contamination. In samples containing more than 20 cells, repertoire diversity was estimated using a Shannon index corrected for undersampling. In TCRdb, the public reads were trimmed at Q25 with fastp and aligned with MiXCR, with productive beta chains retained. Rows are combined by CDR3 protein, so each entry shows the most common genes and DNA. The V and J calls follow TCRdb's processing rather than the paper's. Counted in this sample were about 130 distinct CDR3 sequences; roughly 38% of them appeared once. About 35% of the sample comes from the top ten.

The CDR1 and CDR2 encoded by the germline V gene are SGHTA and FQGNSA. Inclusive of the bounding cysteine and phenylalanine, the CDR3 is 14 residues long. Only CDR3 DNA remains: 42 bases, in frame from the first base. Germline trimming amounts to 3 bases on V and 4 bases on J, with 3 as the count of junction bases outside the gene matches. Overall study outcomes, separate from this receptor: Across the 7 patients, roughly 11-44% of single-cell TCR-alpha/beta clonotypes seen at the latest time point had also been present at baseline, compared with roughly 51-56% in the bulk data. The circulating gluten-specific T cells hit their peak on day 6, and the day-6 repertoire seemed to be made up largely of expanded preexisting memory clonotypes. Clonal expansion rose on day 6, as shown by reduced sample-corrected Shannon diversity of circulating gluten-specific T cells.

Sequencing was performed on gluten-specific CD4+ T cells sorted from the duodenum using tetramers, taken at baseline or on day 14 of gluten challenge (not recorded which). This TCR came from a female donor with celiac disease. The chain couples TRBV7-2 to TRBJ2-1; TRBD2 agrees with 7 junctional bases. The CDR3 is CASSFASGYNEQFF. The nucleotides are TGTGCCAGCAGCTTCGCTAGCGGTTACAATGAGCAGTTCTTC.